This T cell receptor beta chain stems from a study of cytomegalovirus exposure and HLA in healthy donors. Study-level background: The 90 to 150 validation repertoires used a platform that matched the one used for the approximately 620 first-cohort repertoires, as a later analysis reported. Study-wide findings and caveats: The study put some 150 TCR beta chains on its list as cytomegalovirus-associated.

Trimming pared 2 bases from V and 4 bases from J, leaving 5 bases between. Germline V gene sequence: CDR1 SGHTA, CDR2 FQGNSA. The CDR3 is 12 residues long. Concerning this clone: Its target is not known.

Generated by immunoSEQ multiplex PCR, the TCRdb table keeps only in-frame clones and is missing some. Among about 130,000 clones, almost 90% were seen once, and the ten largest hold approximately 1.5%. The donors belonged to the roughly 110-subject validation cohort, separate from the roughly 700-subject first cohort. The chain combines TRBV7-2 with TRBJ1-1, with D uncertain. This receptor was identified in a man aged 25-45 years in good health and CMV-seronegative. Sequencing was done on a sample of PBMCs. CDR3 loop: CASSLSGTEAFF. CDR3 DNA sequence: TGTGCCAGCAGCTTATCCGGCACTGAAGCTTTCTTT.